The rows below give T cell receptor beta chains drawn from one sample of a study of shared clonotypes between healthy human individuals. TCRdb's copy holds only in-frame clones and misses some; the assay was immunoSEQ multiplex PCR. Seen here are 950,000 to 1,100,000 clones, about four fifths observed once, and the top ten hold more than 0.55%. The sample comprised memory CD4+ T cells from PBMCs. The receptors come from a man aged 18 to 29 in good health. Some clones in this sample may be carry-over from other donors' samples. CDR3s include the opening cysteine and the closing phenylalanine or tryptophan. The D gene is left open where the match is weak. A row's size may be missing; if present it is once, few, many or a size class.

TRBJ2-1 many TRBV2 - CASSAKRINEQFF TGTGCCAGCAGTGCGAAGCGAATCAATGAGCAGTTCTTC
TRBJ1-5 few TRBV7-9 - CASSLALGQPQHF TGTGCCAGCAGCTTAGCCTTGGGACAGCCCCAGCATTTT
TRBJ2-7 - TRBV2 TRBD2 CASGRPGLATTYEQYF TGTGCCAGCGGACGACCGGGACTAGCGACCACCTACGAGCAGTACTTC
TRBJ2-3 - TRBV11-3 - CASSLGTLDTQYF TGTGCCAGCAGCCTCGGGACCCTGGATACGCAGTATTTT
TRBJ2-3 - TRBV2 TRBD1 CASRRTGVPNTDTQYF TGTGCCAGCAGAAGGACAGGGGTCCCAAACACAGATACGCAGTATTTT
TRBJ1-5 - TRBV10-2 - CASNQGQGQPQHF TGCGCCAGCAACCAGGGGCAGGGCCAGCCCCAGCATTTT
TRBJ2-3 - TRBV5-1 - CASSRGFDRTTDTQYF TGCGCCAGCAGCCGAGGGTTTGACAGGACCACAGATACGCAGTATTTT
TRBJ2-5 - TRBV2 TRBD2 CASSISASGSEETQYF TGTGCCAGCTCCATTTCAGCTAGCGGGAGCGAAGAGACCCAGTACTTC
TRBJ2-1 - TRBV7-3 TRBD2 CASSRGLAEAEQFF TGCGCCAGCAGCCGAGGACTAGCTGAGGCTGAGCAGTTCTTC
TRBJ2-5 - TRBV7-9 - CATNDAQETQYF TGTGCCACCAACGACGCCCAAGAGACCCAGTACTTC
TRBJ2-5 - TRBV7-2 TRBD1 CASSLAGTGYHETQYF TGTGCCAGCAGCCTCGCCGGGACAGGGTACCACGAGACCCAGTACTTC